Reported below is one TCR beta chain. Its specificity is not known. Running of the assay took place at deep level. Measured with immunoSEQ multiplex PCR; TCRdb has only the in-frame clones, and not every one. The sample consists of some 2.1 million clones, 95% of them appearing once. The data derive from a study of shared clonotypes between healthy human individuals. Study-wide results and limits: Only blood was sampled; tissue repertoires likely differ.

The CDR3 contains 16 residues. Looked up from germline, CDR1 is SGHTA and CDR2 is FQGNSA. Trimming removed 3 bases from V and 5 bases from J; junction bases left unmatched: 10. The receptor was isolated from a man aged 18-30 years in good health. Sequenced input: naive CD4+ T cells sorted from blood. As for subset: CD45RA+ positively selected. V usage is TRBV7-2 and J usage is TRBJ2-3, with 8 bases matching TRBD2. The CDR3 reads CASSFPPSGREDTQYF. In DNA form, the CDR3 reads TGTGCCAGCAGCTTTCCGCCCAGCGGGAGAGAAGATACGCAGTATTTT.